The 20 T cell receptor beta chains below come from one sample, sequenced in a study of cytomegalovirus exposure and HLA in healthy donors listed by TCRdb under 2017. The library came from the immunoSEQ multiplex PCR assay. For the multiplex PCR, a mixture combining 60 forward primers for TCR Vbeta segments and 13 reverse primers for TCR Jbeta segments was used. Entries here come from immuneACCESS through TCRdb and include only in-frame sequences with V and J called. Some clones fail to appear in such tables; in the studies checked, an unresolved V gene covers under half of the shortfall, and the cause of the remainder is unknown. Here the sample has roughly 99,000 clones; approximately 79% occur a single time. The ten largest account for under 2% of the sample. The sample consisted of PBMCs. These receptors were obtained from a male donor in good health and CMV-seronegative.

In its sample, this clone was seen a few times. This chain uses TRBV11-2 with TRBJ2-7, with TRBD2 matching 8 bases. J gave up 7 bases and V 3 bases, and 8 bases lay outside the gene matches. This CDR3 has 14 amino acids. The germline V gene encodes CDR1 SGHAT and CDR2 FQNNGV. The CDR3 nucleotides read TGTGCCAGCAGCTTCGGGCTAGCGGGTACTGAGCAGTACTTC. It yields the protein CASSFGLAGTEQYF. Drawing the rest from reference TRBV11-2 and TRBJ2-7, the complete variable domain is EAGVAQSPRYKIIEKRQSVAFWCNPISGHATLYWYQQILGQGPKLLIQFQNNGVVDDSQLPKDRFSAERLKGVDSTLKIQPAKLEDSAVYLCASSFGLAGTEQYFGPGTRLTVT.

The sample holds one count of this clone. The chain uses TRBV27 and TRBJ2-5, with 11 bases lining up with TRBD1. Unmatched junction bases numbered 5, after V lost 3 bases and J lost 5 bases. CDR1 is MNHEY and CDR2 is SMNVEV in the germline V gene (reference sequence). This CDR3 is built from 15 residues. The CDR3 DNA sequence: TGTGCCAGCAGTTTTCGGCGGACAGGGGGCGAGACCCAGTACTTC. This gives the protein CASSFRRTGGETQYF.

CDR3 sequence (DNA): TGTGCCAGCAGCTTGGAATTCGGGGTTTCCTACGAGCAGTACTTC. Amino acids: CASSLEFGVSYEQYF. J is TRBJ2-7 and V is TRBV5-5, with D tentatively TRBD2 (5 bases). The CDR3 is made up of 15 amino acids. V shed 0 bases and J shed 1 base, with 11 bases lying between them. CDR1 SGHKS and CDR2 YYEKEE come from the germline V gene (reference sequence).

The gene calls are TRBV9 and TRBJ2-2, with 13 bases aligning to TRBD2. V lost 3 bases and J lost 3; bases outside the gene matches: 17. CDR1 SGDLS and CDR2 YYNGEE come from the germline V gene. The CDR3 length is 21 residues. Here the CDR3 reads CASSDTDISGTSGAHTGELFF. The CDR3 nucleotides are TGTGCCAGCAGCGACACCGATATATCCGGGACTAGCGGGGCACACACCGGGGAGCTGTTTTTT. The full variable domain, rest sourced from reference TRBV9 and TRBJ2-2, is DSGVTQTPKHLITATGQRVTLRCSPRSGDLSVYWYQQSLDQGLQFLIQYYNGEERAKGNILERFSAQQFPDLHSELNLSSLELGDSALYFCASSDTDISGTSGAHTGELFFGEGSRLTVL.

The rearrangement uses TRBV30 and TRBJ1-2; perhaps TRBD1 as D (5 bases). The CDR3 length is 13 residues. Germline-derived CDR1 and CDR2 are GTSNPN and SVGIG (reference sequence). V lost 4 bases to trimming and J lost 8 bases, with 17 bases between them. In DNA, the CDR3 is TGTGCCTGGAACAGGTTGCCCTTCGAGGGCTACACCTTC. Amino acids: CAWNRLPFEGYTF. The full variable domain, its missing parts supplied by reference TRBV30 and TRBJ1-2, is SQTIHQWPATLVQPVGSPLSLECTVEGTSNPNLYWYRQAAGRGLQLLFYSVGIGQISSEVPQNLSASRPQDRQFILSSKKLLLSDSGFYLCAWNRLPFEGYTFGSGTRLTVV.

DNA for the CDR3: TGTGCCAGCAGTGACCTGACTAGCGGGAGTGTCAACGAGCAGTACTTC. This codes for CASSDLTSGSVNEQYF. The rearrangement joins TRBV25-1 to TRBJ2-7; TRBD2 agrees at 12 bases. Germline V lookup: CDR1 MGHDK, CDR2 SYGVNS. V was clipped by 3 bases and J by 5 bases; unmatched bases: 8. This CDR3 contains 16 residues.

The chain uses TRBV9 and TRBJ1-1; perhaps TRBD1 as D (5 bases). Trimming cost V 4 bases and J 1 base, with 11 bases left between them. CDR1 and CDR2 from the germline V gene are SGDLS and YYNGEE. This CDR3 comprises 14 residues. The CDR3 DNA sequence: TGTGCCAGCAGCCCCCGAAGGGGGAACACTGAAGCTTTCTTT. It translates to CASSPRRGNTEAFF.

This clone was picked up one time. The chain employs TRBV5-6 and TRBJ2-1; TRBD2 is a possible D gene (6 bases). Germline CDR1 is SGHDT and CDR2 is YYEEEE. The V gene lost 2 bases and the J gene lost 8 bases, with 23 bases spanning the gap. The CDR3 is made up of 17 amino acids. CDR3 DNA sequence: TGTGCCAGCAGCTTCCCGAGTCTGGTGGAGGGTTTGGATGAGCAGTTCTTC. This codes for CASSFPSLVEGLDEQFF. The full variable domain, rest sourced from reference TRBV5-6 and TRBJ2-1, is DAGVTQSPTHLIKTRGQQVTLRCSPKSGHDTVSWYQQALGQGPQFIFQYYEEEERQRGNFPDRFSGHQFPNYSSELNVNALLLGDSALYLCASSFPSLVEGLDEQFFGPGTRLTVL.

The V call is TRBV9, the J call TRBJ2-2; D call uncertain. The germline gives CDR1 SGDLS, CDR2 YYNGEE. The CDR3 runs to 15 residues. Deletions cut 3 bases from V and 4 bases from J, with 13 bases between. The CDR3: CASSEPASSTGELFF. The CDR3 DNA is TGTGCCAGCAGCGAGCCCGCCTCAAGCACCGGGGAGCTGTTTTTT.

The chain recombines TRBV6-5 with TRBJ2-5, with D perhaps matching TRBD2 (6 bases). Near its end, the DNA agrees better with TRBJ2-7, so the J call may be wrong. The CDR3 has 14 residues. Germline V gives CDR1 MNHEY, CDR2 SVGAGI. The CDR3 DNA reads as TGTGCCAGCAGTATATCCGGGAGCTCCTACGAGCAGTACTTC. This gives the protein CASSISGSSYEQYF.

V gene TRBV19 combines with J gene TRBJ2-3; 7 bases align to TRBD2. Germline loops: CDR1 LNHDA, CDR2 SQIVND (reference sequence). V lost 3 bases to trimming and J lost 5 bases; unmatched junction nucleotides: 11. This CDR3 comprises 16 residues. The CDR3 DNA reads as TGTGCCAGTAGTATGACGCGGGAGAGGGATGGAGATACGCAGTATTTT. This sequence encodes CASSMTRERDGDTQYF.

In this sample, this clone turned up once. The chain recombines TRBV28 with TRBJ1-5; D uncertain. This CDR3 is 12 amino acids long. Trimming left V 8 bases short and J 6 bases short, with 11 bases between. Germline V gene lookup returns CDR1 MDHEN and CDR2 SYDVKM. CDR3 sequence (DNA): TGTGCCAGCTATTCTGGAGTTCAGCCCCAGCATTTT. Translation: CASYSGVQPQHF.

The J gene is TRBJ1-1, the V gene TRBV7-9; D gene ambiguous. Germline V lookup: CDR1 SEHNR, CDR2 FQNEAQ (reference sequence). With 3 bases removed from V and 1 base from J, the gap between germline ends came to 9 bases. This CDR3 contains 14 residues. The CDR3 DNA reads as TGTGCCAGCAGCTTGGTGCCTAGGAACACTGAAGCTTTCTTT. Protein product: CASSLVPRNTEAFF. The full variable domain, with the rest looked up from reference TRBV7-9 and TRBJ1-1, is DTGVSQNPRHKITKRGQNVTFRCDPISEHNRLYWYRQTLGQGPEFLTYFQNEAQLEKSRLLSDRFSAERPKGSFSTLEIQRTEQGDSAMYLCASSLVPRNTEAFFGQGTRLTVV.

This chain uses TRBV11-1 with TRBJ2-6, with a tentative D call TRBD1 (6 bases). CDR3 length: 15 amino acids. Germline lookup yields CDR1 SGHAT and CDR2 FQDESV (reference sequence). Trimming stripped 4 bases from V and 2 bases from J, with 9 bases between. The CDR3 sequence: CASSWGTPGANVLTF. The CDR3 DNA follows: TGTGCCAGCAGCTGGGGGACACCTGGGGCCAACGTCCTGACTTTC.

This clone was seen once. The chain combines TRBV29-1 with TRBJ2-1, with D possibly being TRBD2 (6 bases). V lost 4 bases, J lost 1 base, and 11 bases lay in between. Looked up from germline, CDR1 is SQVTM and CDR2 is ANQGSEA. This CDR3 is 14 amino acids long. The CDR3 DNA sequence: TGCAGCGTTGCTAGACTAGTTTCCTACAATGAGCAGTTCTTC. Translating it yields CSVARLVSYNEQFF.

The chain couples TRBV19 to TRBJ1-4, with D hard to call. V lost 5 bases to trimming and J lost 7 bases, with 5 bases between them. Germline V gene sequence: CDR1 LNHDA, CDR2 SQIVND (reference sequence). This CDR3 is 11 amino acids long. This chain's CDR3 is CASSFGEKLFF. The CDR3, as DNA: TGTGCCAGTAGTTTCGGTGAAAAACTGTTTTTT.

The rearrangement uses TRBV7-8 and TRBJ2-5; possibly TRBD1 for D (6 bases). The better agreement between TRBJ2-7 and the DNA end casts doubt on the J call. The germline V gene has CDR1 SGHVS and CDR2 FQNEAQ. The CDR3 loop spans 13 amino acids. The CDR3 protein is CASSWNREYEQYF. The CDR3 DNA sequence: TGTGCCAGCAGCTGGAACAGGGAATACGAGCAGTACTTC.

V is TRBV5-4 and J is TRBJ2-3, with D possibly being TRBD2 (6 bases). This CDR3 comprises 14 residues. The V gene lost 4 bases and the J gene lost 6 bases, with 15 bases spanning the gap. The germline V gene encodes CDR1 SGHNT and CDR2 YYREEE (reference sequence). The CDR3 sequence is CASSPGLTVDTQYF. The CDR3 DNA reads TGTGCCAGCAGCCCCGGACTAACTGTGGATACGCAGTATTTT.

The chain uses TRBV29-1 and TRBJ1-2; 10 bases are a match to TRBD1. The CDR3 is made up of 15 amino acids. J gave up 4 bases and V 4 bases, and 9 bases lay outside the gene matches. Germline V gene data show CDR1 as SQVTM and CDR2 as ANQGSEA. The CDR3 DNA follows: TGCAGCGTTGGCCCGGATTGGGACAGGGGCTATGGCTACACCTTC. Protein product: CSVGPDWDRGYGYTF.

V gene TRBV30 combines with J gene TRBJ2-3, with D possibly TRBD2 on 6 matching bases. The CDR3 is made up of 14 amino acids. Germline loops: CDR1 GTSNPN, CDR2 SVGIG (reference sequence). Trimming shortened V by 4 bases and J by 5 bases, and 16 bases separated the two germline ends. CDR3 amino acids: CAWNLAGRGDTQYF. The CDR3 DNA follows: TGTGCCTGGAATCTGGCGGGAAGAGGAGATACGCAGTATTTT. The whole variable domain, filled in from reference TRBV30 and TRBJ2-3, reads SQTIHQWPATLVQPVGSPLSLECTVEGTSNPNLYWYRQAAGRGLQLLFYSVGIGQISSEVPQNLSASRPQDRQFILSSKKLLLSDSGFYLCAWNLAGRGDTQYFGPGTRLTVL.